The source of this T cell receptor (beta chain) is a study of cytomegalovirus exposure and HLA in healthy donors. V dropped 5 bases and J dropped 1; count of bases not matched to a gene: 4. The germline CDR1 and CDR2 sequences are SEHNR and FQNEAQ (reference sequence). This CDR3 comprises 14 residues. The data were produced by immunoSEQ multiplex PCR, yet TCRdb's version contains in-frame clones alone and is incomplete. The sample gives more than 200,000 clones, roughly 91% of which show up once; 3.1% is in the top ten. A single count supports this clone. The clonotype comes from a woman in her 30s in good health and CMV-seronegative. The chain links TRBV7-9 to TRBJ1-1; 7 nucleotides line up with TRBD1. Sequenced input: PBMCs. CDR3: CASSAGQSNTEAFF. The CDR3 region has the DNA TGTGCCAGCAGCGCGGGACAGTCGAACACTGAAGCTTTCTTT.